The rows below give T cell receptor beta chains drawn from one sample of a study of technical replicates of blood from a handful of donors. Sequencing was performed with immunoSEQ multiplex PCR; in TCRdb, only in-frame clones are kept and a portion is missing. This table holds about 97,000 clones, roughly 96% found once. Input material: T cells isolated from PBMCs. These receptors were obtained from a human donor in good health. CDR3s include the opening cysteine and the closing phenylalanine or tryptophan. Fields, in order: D gene, J gene, clone size, V gene, CDR3 DNA, CDR3 protein. D genes are given only for firm matches. Part of the rows lack a size; the others show once, few, many or a class for expanded clones.

d_gene: NA; j_gene: TRBJ1-3; abundance: few; v_gene: TRBV18; CDR3nt: TGTGCCAGCTCACCCGCCCGGGGGGCCCTGGGAAACACCATATATTTT; CDR3aa: CASSPARGALGNTIYF
d_gene: TRBD1; j_gene: TRBJ2-5; abundance: once; v_gene: TRBV6-5; CDR3nt: TGTGCCAGCACCCGGGACAGGGGAGAGACCCAGTACTTC; CDR3aa: CASTRDRGETQYF
d_gene: TRBD2; j_gene: TRBJ2-1; abundance: NA; v_gene: TRBV27; CDR3nt: TGTGCCAGTGCTAGCGGGAGAACCTACAATGAGCAGTTCTTC; CDR3aa: CASASGRTYNEQFF
d_gene: NA; j_gene: TRBJ2-7; abundance: NA; v_gene: TRBV28; CDR3nt: TGTGCCAGTTCCGCCTACGAGCAGTACTTC; CDR3aa: CASSAYEQYF
d_gene: NA; j_gene: TRBJ2-5; abundance: NA; v_gene: TRBV7-9; CDR3nt: TGTGCCAGCAGTAGAGATCTCGGGTCCCAGTACTTC; CDR3aa: CASSRDLGSQYF
d_gene: TRBD1; j_gene: TRBJ1-3; abundance: NA; v_gene: TRBV6-5; CDR3nt: TGTGCCAGCAGCCGGGACAGGGAAAACACCATATATTTT; CDR3aa: CASSRDRENTIYF
d_gene: TRBD2; j_gene: TRBJ2-7; abundance: NA; v_gene: TRBV5-6; CDR3nt: TGTGCCAGCAGCTTGACAGGTTGGCTAGCGGGAGGTTCCTACGAGCAGTACTTC; CDR3aa: CASSLTGWLAGGSYEQYF
d_gene: NA; j_gene: TRBJ1-5; abundance: NA; v_gene: TRBV28; CDR3nt: TGTGCCAGCAGTTTAGATGGGGAGACTAGCAATCAGCCCCAGCATTTT; CDR3aa: CASSLDGETSNQPQHF
d_gene: NA; j_gene: TRBJ2-7; abundance: NA; v_gene: TRBV2; CDR3nt: TGTGCCAGCAATGGCGGGCCCTTGAGTATCGAGCAGTACTTC; CDR3aa: CASNGGPLSIEQYF
d_gene: TRBD1; j_gene: TRBJ1-6; abundance: NA; v_gene: TRBV5-1; CDR3nt: TGCGCCAGCAGCTTGACAGGGGGCAGGTCACCCCTCCACTTT; CDR3aa: CASSLTGGRSPLHF
d_gene: NA; j_gene: TRBJ2-4; abundance: NA; v_gene: TRBV7-9; CDR3nt: TGTGCCAGCAGCTTACAGGGGATGGAAAACATTCAGTACTTC; CDR3aa: CASSLQGMENIQYF
d_gene: TRBD1; j_gene: TRBJ1-5; abundance: once; v_gene: TRBV7-9; CDR3nt: TGTGCCAGCAGCAAGACAGGGGACGGAGGAAATCAGCCCCAGCATTTT; CDR3aa: CASSKTGDGGNQPQHF
d_gene: TRBD2; j_gene: TRBJ2-2; abundance: NA; v_gene: TRBV27; CDR3nt: TGTGCCAGTGTAGCGGGAGAGGGGACCGGGGAGCTGTTTTTT; CDR3aa: CASVAGEGTGELFF
d_gene: NA; j_gene: TRBJ1-5; abundance: NA; v_gene: TRBV6-1; CDR3nt: TGTGCCAGCAGTGAATTTTATAGCAATCAGCCCCAGCATTTT; CDR3aa: CASSEFYSNQPQHF
d_gene: NA; j_gene: TRBJ1-2; abundance: NA; v_gene: TRBV25-1; CDR3nt: TGTGCCAGCAGTGAAGGAGGAGTTAACTATGGCTACACCTTC; CDR3aa: CASSEGGVNYGYTF
d_gene: NA; j_gene: TRBJ1-3; abundance: once; v_gene: TRBV9; CDR3nt: TGTGCCAGCAGCGTAGTTGGGGGCGCGGACGGAAACACCATATATTTT; CDR3aa: CASSVVGGADGNTIYF
d_gene: NA; j_gene: TRBJ2-7; abundance: NA; v_gene: TRBV4-1; CDR3nt: TGCGCCAGCAGCCAAGATAACAGGGCCTACGAGCAGTACTTC; CDR3aa: CASSQDNRAYEQYF
d_gene: NA; j_gene: TRBJ1-2; abundance: NA; v_gene: TRBV9; CDR3nt: TGTGCCAGCAGCGCGCAACAGGGAATGGATGGCTACACCTTC; CDR3aa: CASSAQQGMDGYTF
d_gene: NA; j_gene: TRBJ2-4; abundance: NA; v_gene: TRBV28; CDR3nt: TGTGCCAGCAGTCCCCATGAGGGCAAAAACATTCAGTACTTC; CDR3aa: CASSPHEGKNIQYF
d_gene: TRBD1; j_gene: TRBJ1-4; abundance: NA; v_gene: TRBV2; CDR3nt: TGTGCCAGCAGTGTTTTGCCTCTACATGGTTCAGGGGGCTTTGAAAAACTGTTTTTT; CDR3aa: CASSVLPLHGSGGFEKLFF
d_gene: NA; j_gene: TRBJ2-3; abundance: NA; v_gene: TRBV12-1; CDR3nt: TGTGCCAGCAGCTTTGAGGACAGGGCAGATACGCAGTATTTT; CDR3aa: CASSFEDRADTQYF
d_gene: NA; j_gene: TRBJ2-7; abundance: NA; v_gene: TRBV5-6; CDR3nt: TGTGCCAGCAGCTTGGGCCAGCGCGAGCAGTACTTC; CDR3aa: CASSLGQREQYF
d_gene: TRBD1; j_gene: TRBJ1-2; abundance: NA; v_gene: TRBV29-1; CDR3nt: TGCAGCGTTGAAACCCGGACAGGGGGATTTAACTATGGCTACACCTTC; CDR3aa: CSVETRTGGFNYGYTF
d_gene: NA; j_gene: TRBJ2-7; abundance: NA; v_gene: TRBV19; CDR3nt: TGTGCCAGTAGTACCCCAACAGGTTACGAGCAGTACTTC; CDR3aa: CASSTPTGYEQYF
d_gene: TRBD1; j_gene: TRBJ2-3; abundance: NA; v_gene: TRBV6-5; CDR3nt: TGTGCCAGCAGTCAGACAGGGGGTGGGGATACGCAGTATTTT; CDR3aa: CASSQTGGGDTQYF
d_gene: NA; j_gene: TRBJ1-2; abundance: NA; v_gene: TRBV2; CDR3nt: TGTGCCAGCACGGGCAGGGCTTTATATGGCTACACCTTC; CDR3aa: CASTGRALYGYTF
d_gene: TRBD2; j_gene: TRBJ2-3; abundance: NA; v_gene: TRBV14; CDR3nt: TGTGCCAGCAGCTCAGGACTAGCGGGATCGCAGTATTTT; CDR3aa: CASSSGLAGSQYF
d_gene: NA; j_gene: TRBJ2-7; abundance: NA; v_gene: TRBV14; CDR3nt: TGTGCCAGCAGCCTAAATAGAATCTGGCAGTACTTC; CDR3aa: CASSLNRIWQYF
d_gene: NA; j_gene: TRBJ1-5; abundance: once; v_gene: TRBV5-1; CDR3nt: TGCGCCAGCAGCTTGGCCGGAGGGTCTAGTCAGCCCCAGCATTTT; CDR3aa: CASSLAGGSSQPQHF
d_gene: NA; j_gene: TRBJ1-1; abundance: NA; v_gene: TRBV30; CDR3nt: TGTGCCTGGAGTGTCATGGGGGGAAACACTGAAGCTTTCTTT; CDR3aa: CAWSVMGGNTEAFF
d_gene: NA; j_gene: TRBJ1-1; abundance: NA; v_gene: TRBV19; CDR3nt: TGTGCCAGTAGTGCACAGGGAGTCACTGAAGCTTTCTTT; CDR3aa: CASSAQGVTEAFF
d_gene: NA; j_gene: TRBJ2-7; abundance: NA; v_gene: TRBV6-1; CDR3nt: TGTGCCAGCAGTGAAGTGGTCACCGGGACTCCCCTCGAAGAGCAGTACTTC; CDR3aa: CASSEVVTGTPLEEQYF
d_gene: TRBD2; j_gene: TRBJ2-3; abundance: NA; v_gene: TRBV29-1; CDR3nt: TGCAGCGTCCTTGGTGGACTAGTGTTACCAGATACGCAGTATTTT; CDR3aa: CSVLGGLVLPDTQYF
d_gene: TRBD2; j_gene: TRBJ2-1; abundance: NA; v_gene: TRBV18; CDR3nt: TGTGCCAGCTCACCAGAGACTAGCGGGAGGGCCGAGCAGTTCTTC; CDR3aa: CASSPETSGRAEQFF
d_gene: TRBD2; j_gene: TRBJ2-3; abundance: NA; v_gene: TRBV11-2; CDR3nt: TGTGCCAGCAGCTTTACTACTAGCGTTGCAGATACGCAGTATTTT; CDR3aa: CASSFTTSVADTQYF
d_gene: NA; j_gene: TRBJ1-1; abundance: NA; v_gene: TRBV6-6; CDR3nt: TGTGCCAGCAGTTACTCGAGACCGGGAACTGAAGCTTTCTTT; CDR3aa: CASSYSRPGTEAFF
d_gene: NA; j_gene: TRBJ2-1; abundance: NA; v_gene: TRBV10-3; CDR3nt: TGTGCCATCAGTGAGTCCGGGGATGAGCAGTTCTTC; CDR3aa: CAISESGDEQFF
d_gene: NA; j_gene: TRBJ2-1; abundance: NA; v_gene: TRBV11-2; CDR3nt: TGTGCCAGCAGCTTTGAGGGAAATGAGCAGTTCTTC; CDR3aa: CASSFEGNEQFF
d_gene: NA; j_gene: TRBJ2-2; abundance: NA; v_gene: TRBV25-1; CDR3nt: TGTGCCAGCAGTGAATTAGGTAGATCGACTGGCACCGGGGAGCTGTTTTTT; CDR3aa: CASSELGRSTGTGELFF
d_gene: NA; j_gene: TRBJ2-7; abundance: NA; v_gene: TRBV2; CDR3nt: TGTGCCAGCAGTGAAGGGACAGCCGACTACGAGCAGTACTTC; CDR3aa: CASSEGTADYEQYF
d_gene: NA; j_gene: TRBJ1-4; abundance: NA; v_gene: TRBV25-1; CDR3nt: TGTGCCAGCAGTGATTCCATCGGAACTAATGAAAAACTGTTTTTT; CDR3aa: CASSDSIGTNEKLFF
d_gene: TRBD1; j_gene: TRBJ1-2; abundance: NA; v_gene: TRBV4-1; CDR3nt: TGCGCCAGCAGCCAAGATAGGACAGGCTTTAACTATGGCTACACCTTC; CDR3aa: CASSQDRTGFNYGYTF
d_gene: TRBD2; j_gene: TRBJ2-3; abundance: few; v_gene: TRBV6-4; CDR3nt: TGTGCCAGCAGTGAACTAGCGTCCACAGATACGCAGTATTTT; CDR3aa: CASSELASTDTQYF
d_gene: TRBD1; j_gene: TRBJ1-3; abundance: NA; v_gene: TRBV27; CDR3nt: TGTGCCAGCAGTCCACAACCGGGACAGGGGTTTGGAAACACCATATATTTT; CDR3aa: CASSPQPGQGFGNTIYF
d_gene: NA; j_gene: TRBJ1-2; abundance: NA; v_gene: TRBV2; CDR3nt: TGTGCCAGCAGCCATAACTATGGCTACACCTTC; CDR3aa: CASSHNYGYTF
d_gene: NA; j_gene: TRBJ2-2; abundance: NA; v_gene: TRBV7-9; CDR3nt: TGTGCCAGCAGCTTAGTCCCGACAGCGAACACCGGGGAGCTGTTTTTT; CDR3aa: CASSLVPTANTGELFF
d_gene: NA; j_gene: TRBJ1-2; abundance: NA; v_gene: TRBV18; CDR3nt: TGTGCCAGCTCACCGGCAGGGCGAGACTATGGCTACACCTTC; CDR3aa: CASSPAGRDYGYTF
d_gene: NA; j_gene: TRBJ1-3; abundance: once; v_gene: TRBV7-2; CDR3nt: TGTGCCAGCAGATCAAACAGGGTTGTTGACACCATATATTTT; CDR3aa: CASRSNRVVDTIYF
d_gene: TRBD1; j_gene: TRBJ1-4; abundance: NA; v_gene: TRBV11-1; CDR3nt: TGTGCCAGCAGCCGCGACGGGACAGGAGGTGAAAAACTGTTTTTT; CDR3aa: CASSRDGTGGEKLFF
d_gene: NA; j_gene: TRBJ2-7; abundance: NA; v_gene: TRBV23-1; CDR3nt: TGTGAGGCAGATCTCGACGAGCAGTACTTC; CDR3aa: CEADLDEQYF
d_gene: TRBD1; j_gene: TRBJ1-5; abundance: NA; v_gene: TRBV7-6; CDR3nt: TGTGCCAGCAGCTTAGGGGACAGGGGGGTTGGCAGCAATCAGCCCCAGCATTTT; CDR3aa: CASSLGDRGVGSNQPQHF
d_gene: NA; j_gene: TRBJ1-4; abundance: NA; v_gene: TRBV15; CDR3nt: TGTGCCACCAGCAGCAAAATTGGAGAGGTCCAAGAAAAACTGTTTTTT; CDR3aa: CATSSKIGEVQEKLFF
d_gene: NA; j_gene: TRBJ2-7; abundance: once; v_gene: TRBV6-6; CDR3nt: TGTGCCAGCGGGAGCTACGAGCAGTACTTC; CDR3aa: CASGSYEQYF
d_gene: NA; j_gene: TRBJ2-3; abundance: NA; v_gene: TRBV9; CDR3nt: TGTGCCAGCAGCGTTCTGACAGATACGCAGTATTTT; CDR3aa: CASSVLTDTQYF
d_gene: TRBD1; j_gene: TRBJ2-1; abundance: NA; v_gene: TRBV28; CDR3nt: TGTGCCAGCAGTTGGATAGACAGGGGGCCGTTGGATGAGCAGTTCTTC; CDR3aa: CASSWIDRGPLDEQFF
d_gene: NA; j_gene: TRBJ2-1; abundance: NA; v_gene: TRBV14; CDR3nt: TGTGCCAGCAGCCAAGATATTGGACTGTCTGAGCAGTTCTTC; CDR3aa: CASSQDIGLSEQFF
d_gene: NA; j_gene: TRBJ1-2; abundance: NA; v_gene: TRBV29-1; CDR3nt: TGCAGCGTTCGTTTCGAGGCTTATGGCTACACCTTC; CDR3aa: CSVRFEAYGYTF
d_gene: TRBD1; j_gene: TRBJ1-1; abundance: NA; v_gene: TRBV18; CDR3nt: TGTGCCAGCTCACCCGGGACAGGGGATACTGAAGCTTTCTTT; CDR3aa: CASSPGTGDTEAFF
d_gene: NA; j_gene: TRBJ1-3; abundance: NA; v_gene: TRBV28; CDR3nt: TGTGCCAGCAGCCGTACTAGCTCTGGAAACACCATATATTTT; CDR3aa: CASSRTSSGNTIYF